This T cell receptor beta chain was found in a study of cytotoxic CD8 clonotypes in ibrutinib-treated CLL. The protocol was immunoSEQ multiplex PCR, while the TCRdb copy is restricted to in-frame clones and leaves out a portion. The data hold about 43,000 clones, with under 75% observed a single time. In its sample, this clone was seen a few times. V gave up 1 base and J gave up 12 bases, with 7 bases separating them. Per germline, CDR1 SEHNR and CDR2 FQNEAQ (reference sequence). The CDR3 runs to 12 residues. This clonotype was sampled from a human donor with chronic lymphocytic leukemia. The V gene is TRBV7-9, the J gene TRBJ1-6; D not certain. The sample consisted of PBMCs, taken after 12 months of ibrutinib treatment. The CDR3 DNA sequence: TGTGCCAGCAGCTTAGAGTCGAGACCCCTCCACTTT. Its translation: CASSLESRPLHF.